These T cell receptor beta chains were read from a single sample in a study of response to subunit inactivated influenza vaccine. TCRdb itself ran the RT-PCR reads through MiXCR, one entry per CDR3 protein. The sample has roughly 290,000 distinct CDR3 sequences, roughly 22% seen once. Sample: PBMCs from blood, taken around 22 months after vaccination. These TCRs come from a man aged 45-69 years who received an inactivated influenza vaccine. Each CDR3 is given with its conserved first and last residue. The order of the fields is V gene, J gene, D gene, clone size, CDR3 protein, CDR3 DNA. A D gene is named only where the DNA matches it firmly. Not every row has a clone size; where given, it reads once, few, many or a size class.

v_gene: TRBV27
j_gene: TRBJ1-5
d_gene: .
abundance: .
CDR3aa: CASSPDRSAIIQHF
CDR3nt: TGTGCCAGCAGCCCGGACAGATCGGCCATTATCCAGCATTTT

v_gene: TRBV7-9
j_gene: TRBJ2-7
d_gene: .
abundance: .
CDR3aa: CASSLVAATYEQYF
CDR3nt: TGTGCCAGCAGCTTAGTGGCGGCTACCTACGAGCAGTACTTC

v_gene: TRBV20-1
j_gene: TRBJ2-4
d_gene: TRBD1
abundance: .
CDR3aa: CSASGDRIAKNIQYF
CDR3nt: TGCAGTGCTAGTGGGGACAGGATAGCCAAAAACATTCAGTACTTC

v_gene: TRBV19
j_gene: TRBJ1-2
d_gene: TRBD1
abundance: few
CDR3aa: CASNTIRDRGGGYTF
CDR3nt: TGTGCCAGTAATACTATACGGGACAGGGGTGGCGGCTACACCTTC

v_gene: TRBV11-2
j_gene: TRBJ2-1
d_gene: TRBD2
abundance: .
CDR3aa: CASSLGGGPGFHEQFF
CDR3nt: TGTGCCAGCAGCTTAGGGGGAGGGCCGGGTTTCCATGAGCAGTTCTTC

v_gene: TRBV7-6
j_gene: TRBJ2-2
d_gene: TRBD2
abundance: .
CDR3aa: CASSSASGRPGELFF
CDR3nt: TGTGCCAGCAGCTCGGCTAGCGGGAGACCCGGGGAGCTGTTTTTT

v_gene: TRBV3-1
j_gene: TRBJ1-1
d_gene: .
abundance: .
CDR3aa: CASSPPGGTEAFF
CDR3nt: TGTGCCAGCAGCCCTCCGGGGGGCACTGAAGCTTTCTTT

v_gene: TRBV21-1
j_gene: TRBJ2-7
d_gene: .
abundance: .
CDR3aa: CASSKEPTGVPYEQYF
CDR3nt: TGTGCCAGCAGCAAAGAGCCAACAGGGGTACCCTACGAGCAGTACTTC

v_gene: TRBV7-9
j_gene: TRBJ1-3
d_gene: .
abundance: many
CDR3aa: CASSLVSTGVSGNTIYF
CDR3nt: TGTGCCAGCAGCTTAGTTTCAACAGGAGTCTCTGGAAACACCATATATTTT

v_gene: TRBV7-9
j_gene: TRBJ1-1
d_gene: TRBD1
abundance: few
CDR3aa: CASSSRTGATEAFF
CDR3nt: TGTGCCAGCAGCTCCCGGACAGGGGCTACTGAAGCTTTCTTT

v_gene: TRBV2
j_gene: TRBJ1-2
d_gene: .
abundance: few
CDR3aa: CASSEMAGGGGYTF
CDR3nt: TGTGCCAGCAGTGAAATGGCGGGGGGTGGGGGCTACACCTTC

v_gene: TRBV15
j_gene: TRBJ2-3
d_gene: TRBD2
abundance: .
CDR3aa: CATSRDRRPSGPSTDTQYF
CDR3nt: TGTGCCACCAGCAGAGATCGTAGGCCTAGCGGTCCCAGCACAGATACGCAGTATTTT

v_gene: TRBV29-1
j_gene: TRBJ2-1
d_gene: .
abundance: few
CDR3aa: CSADGQVGSYNEQFF
CDR3nt: TGCAGCGCTGATGGACAAGTTGGCTCCTACAATGAGCAGTTCTTC

v_gene: TRBV30
j_gene: TRBJ1-3
d_gene: TRBD1
abundance: many
CDR3aa: CAWSNDRGFPSF
CDR3nt: TGTGCCTGGAGTAACGACAGGGGGTTCCCTTCCTTT

v_gene: TRBV12-3/TRBV12-4
j_gene: TRBJ1-3
d_gene: .
abundance: .
CDR3aa: CASSNPESQGAGNTIYF
CDR3nt: TGTGCCAGCAGTAACCCAGAGTCGCAAGGGGCTGGGAACACCATATATTTT

v_gene: TRBV12-3/TRBV12-4
j_gene: TRBJ1-1
d_gene: .
abundance: .
CDR3aa: CASSLRVAEAFF
CDR3nt: TGTGCCAGCAGTTTACGGGTTGCAGAAGCTTTCTTT

v_gene: TRBV3-1
j_gene: TRBJ2-7
d_gene: TRBD1
abundance: .
CDR3aa: CASSSPSTGVYEQYF
CDR3nt: TGTGCCAGCAGCTCCCCCTCGACAGGGGTCTACGAGCAGTACTTC

v_gene: TRBV20-1
j_gene: TRBJ1-5
d_gene: .
abundance: few
CDR3aa: CSASRDFRQPQHF
CDR3nt: TGCAGTGCTAGTCGGGACTTTCGGCAGCCCCAGCATTTT

v_gene: TRBV6-6
j_gene: TRBJ2-2
d_gene: .
abundance: .
CDR3aa: CASRQSGELFF
CDR3nt: TGTGCCAGCAGGCAATCCGGGGAGCTGTTTTTT

v_gene: TRBV7-9
j_gene: TRBJ1-6
d_gene: .
abundance: .
CDR3aa: CASSLVPWQSHNSPLHF
CDR3nt: TGTGCCAGCAGCTTAGTCCCATGGCAGTCCCATAATTCACCCCTCCACTTT

v_gene: TRBV10-3
j_gene: TRBJ1-1
d_gene: .
abundance: .
CDR3aa: CAINRAGNTEAFF
CDR3nt: TGTGCCATCAACCGGGCAGGGAACACTGAAGCTTTCTTT

v_gene: TRBV20-1
j_gene: TRBJ1-5
d_gene: TRBD1
abundance: many
CDR3aa: CSAVTDRDNQPQHF
CDR3nt: TGCAGTGCTGTCACGGACAGGGACAATCAGCCCCAGCATTTT

v_gene: TRBV2
j_gene: TRBJ2-2
d_gene: .
abundance: .
CDR3aa: CASSDSRGGTGELFF
CDR3nt: TGTGCCAGCAGTGATTCCAGGGGAGGGACCGGGGAGCTGTTTTTT

v_gene: TRBV12-3/TRBV12-4
j_gene: TRBJ1-5
d_gene: .
abundance: .
CDR3aa: CASSPGGGARQPQHF
CDR3nt: TGTGCCAGCAGCCCTGGGGGGGGCGCAAGGCAGCCCCAGCATTTT

v_gene: TRBV28
j_gene: TRBJ2-3
d_gene: .
abundance: few
CDR3aa: CASSPQPIYRSGLSFTDTQYF
CDR3nt: TGTGCCAGCAGTCCTCAGCCCATTTACAGATCCGGACTGAGCTTCACAGATACGCAGTATTTT